This TCR beta chain was identified during a study of blood T cells in healthy people across ages. Overall study findings and caveats: Older individuals had lower TCR beta diversity per million T cells (the decline was roughly linear). Naive T cell percentage strongly correlated with TCR beta diversity.

A sample-barcoded 5' primer and a J-beta primer mix were used in a second PCR of about 6 to 12 cycles. TCRdb analysed the 5' RACE reads with MiXCR anew, one entry per CDR3 protein. The sample records around 1.5 million distinct CDR3 sequences, around two fifths being singletons. CDR1 is SGHVS and CDR2 is FQNEAQ in the germline V gene. There are 18 residues in the CDR3. V was cut by 5 bases and J by 0 bases, with 17 bases left in between. This clonotype was observed a handful of times. Its antigen is not known. Specimen: blood. The clonotype was recovered from a woman younger than 35 in good health. J is TRBJ2-6 and V is TRBV7-8; D is possibly TRBD1 or TRBD2 (6 bases each). The CDR3: CASSPTGDTSSGANVLTF. DNA for the CDR3: TGTGCCAGCAGCCCTACGGGGGACACTTCCTCTGGGGCCAACGTCCTGACTTTC.